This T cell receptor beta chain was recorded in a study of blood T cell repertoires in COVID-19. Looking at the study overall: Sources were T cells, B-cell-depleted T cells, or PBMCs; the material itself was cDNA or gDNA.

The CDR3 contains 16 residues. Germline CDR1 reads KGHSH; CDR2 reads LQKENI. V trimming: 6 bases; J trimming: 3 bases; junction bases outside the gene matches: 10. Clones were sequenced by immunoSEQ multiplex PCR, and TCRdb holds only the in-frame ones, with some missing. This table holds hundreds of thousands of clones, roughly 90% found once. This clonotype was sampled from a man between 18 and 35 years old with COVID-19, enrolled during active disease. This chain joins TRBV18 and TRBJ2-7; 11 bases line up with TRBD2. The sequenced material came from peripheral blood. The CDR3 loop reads CASSQEDSGRDYEQYF. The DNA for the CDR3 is TGTGCCAGCTCCCAAGAGGATAGCGGGAGGGACTACGAGCAGTACTTC.